This T cell receptor beta chain was recorded in a study of metastatic and nonmetastatic thyroid tumors. Each patient came to thyroid surgery without any prior treatment (of any kind). This clone was detected only a few times. A read error may explain this, as a much larger clone is one base away. This CDR3 contains 13 residues. Per the germline V gene, CDR1 is LNHDA and CDR2 is SQIVND (reference sequence). Original analysis: Clinicopathological groups supplied CDR3 differences that were used to build a distant-metastasis classifier for papillary thyroid cancer. TCRdb called clones again from the PCR reads with MiXCR. TCRdb's processing, not the authors', yielded these V and J calls. The data hold tens of thousands of clones, with roughly an eighth observed a single time.

What was sequenced was tumor tissue. The TCR was taken from a female donor with papillary thyroid cancer or a benign thyroid nodule (not recorded which). Some clones in this sample may be carry-over from other donors' samples. The chain combines TRBV19 with TRBJ1-1; possible D gene TRBD1, 5 bases. CDR3 sequence reads: CASSFGQGGETFF. CDR3 DNA sequence: TGTGCCAGTAGTTTCGGTCAGGGAGGTGAAACTTTCTTT. Drawing the rest from reference TRBV19 and TRBJ1-1, the complete variable domain is DGGITQSPKYLFRKEGQNVTLSCEQNLNHDAMYWYRQDPGQGLRLIYYSQIVNDFQKGDIAEGYSVSREKKESFPLTVTSAQKNPTAFYLCASSFGQGGETFFGQGTRLTVV.